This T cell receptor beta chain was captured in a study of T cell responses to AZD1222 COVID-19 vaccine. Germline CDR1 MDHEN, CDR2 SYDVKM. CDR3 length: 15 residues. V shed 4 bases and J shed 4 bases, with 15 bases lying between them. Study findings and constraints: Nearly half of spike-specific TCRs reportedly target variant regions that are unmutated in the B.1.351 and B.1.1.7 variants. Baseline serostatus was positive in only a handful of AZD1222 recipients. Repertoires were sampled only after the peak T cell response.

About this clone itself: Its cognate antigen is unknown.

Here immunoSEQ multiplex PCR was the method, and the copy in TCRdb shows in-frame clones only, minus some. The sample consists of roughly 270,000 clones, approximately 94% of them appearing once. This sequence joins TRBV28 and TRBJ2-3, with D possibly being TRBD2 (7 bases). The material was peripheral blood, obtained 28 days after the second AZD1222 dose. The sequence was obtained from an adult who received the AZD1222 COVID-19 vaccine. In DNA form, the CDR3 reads TGTGCCAGCAGTTCCGGGGGGCTAGGGGCAGATACGCAGTATTTT. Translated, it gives CASSSGGLGADTQYF.